This T cell receptor beta chain was sequenced during a study of cytomegalovirus exposure and HLA in healthy donors. Notes on the study in general: The tendency of first-cohort TCR clusters to co-occur in the 120 or so validation repertoires emerged from a later analysis. The study put 150 to 200 TCR beta chains on its list as cytomegalovirus-associated. According to reports, the classifier identified cytomegalovirus status with high specificity and sensitivity.

Germline assignment: CDR1 LNHDA and CDR2 SQIVND (reference sequence). The CDR3 extends over 13 amino acids. Trimming removed 2 bases at V and 1 base at J, with 4 bases between. The repertoire was sequenced with immunoSEQ multiplex PCR; TCRdb's copy has only in-frame clones and lacks some. The table lists approximately 58,000 clones, about 93% of them singletons. Comments on this clone: Antigen: not known.

The receptor comes from a man in his late teens or twenties in good health and CMV-seronegative. The sequencing sample was made of PBMCs. This rearrangement joins TRBV19 to TRBJ2-3; D gene ambiguous. For the CDR3, the DNA is TGTGCCAGTAGTATATCCGGCACAGATACGCAGTATTTT. Translating gives CASSISGTDTQYF. The complete variable domain, with remaining parts taken from reference TRBV19 and TRBJ2-3, reads DGGITQSPKYLFRKEGQNVTLSCEQNLNHDAMYWYRQDPGQGLRLIYYSQIVNDFQKGDIAEGYSVSREKKESFPLTVTSAQKNPTAFYLCASSISGTDTQYFGPGTRLTVL.